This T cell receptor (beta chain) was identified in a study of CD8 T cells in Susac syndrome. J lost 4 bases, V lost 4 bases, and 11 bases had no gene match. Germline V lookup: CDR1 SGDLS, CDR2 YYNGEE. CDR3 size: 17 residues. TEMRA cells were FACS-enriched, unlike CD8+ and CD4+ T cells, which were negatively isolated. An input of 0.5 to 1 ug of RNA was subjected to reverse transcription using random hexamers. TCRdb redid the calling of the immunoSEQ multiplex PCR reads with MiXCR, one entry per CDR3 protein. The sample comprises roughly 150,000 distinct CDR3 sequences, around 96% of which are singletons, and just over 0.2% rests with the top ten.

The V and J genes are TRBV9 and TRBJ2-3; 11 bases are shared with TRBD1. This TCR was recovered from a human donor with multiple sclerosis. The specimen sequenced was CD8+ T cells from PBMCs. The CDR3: CASSSPKRTGGPDTQYF. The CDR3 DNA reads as TGTGCCAGCAGCTCCCCAAAGCGGACAGGGGGCCCAGATACGCAGTATTTT.